This T cell receptor (beta chain) was sequenced during a study of blood T cell repertoires in COVID-19. Study background: Some COVID-19 samples were acute and others convalescent; all came from the United States, Italy and Spain. PBMCs, B-cell-depleted T cells, or T cells were the source of the cDNA or gDNA that made up the material.

Germline loops: CDR1 SNHLY, CDR2 FYNNEI. The CDR3 consists of 12 residues. Authors' analysis steps: Nucleated cell counts were estimated from reference gene primer amplification. Some clones are missing from TCRdb's copy, which holds only in-frame ones; the method was immunoSEQ multiplex PCR. That table gives V, J and clone size, and the DNA gave D and trimming. Counted here are about 80,000 clones, roughly 76% occurring once; the ten biggest clones make up about a sixth. The TCR was taken from a man aged 70 or older with active or convalescent COVID-19. The V and J genes are TRBV2 and TRBJ2-3; TRBD2 matches 7 bases. Input material: peripheral blood. CDR3 nucleotides: TGTGCTTCGGGGGGATCCCTCAATACGCAGTATTTT. Translating gives CASGGSLNTQYF.